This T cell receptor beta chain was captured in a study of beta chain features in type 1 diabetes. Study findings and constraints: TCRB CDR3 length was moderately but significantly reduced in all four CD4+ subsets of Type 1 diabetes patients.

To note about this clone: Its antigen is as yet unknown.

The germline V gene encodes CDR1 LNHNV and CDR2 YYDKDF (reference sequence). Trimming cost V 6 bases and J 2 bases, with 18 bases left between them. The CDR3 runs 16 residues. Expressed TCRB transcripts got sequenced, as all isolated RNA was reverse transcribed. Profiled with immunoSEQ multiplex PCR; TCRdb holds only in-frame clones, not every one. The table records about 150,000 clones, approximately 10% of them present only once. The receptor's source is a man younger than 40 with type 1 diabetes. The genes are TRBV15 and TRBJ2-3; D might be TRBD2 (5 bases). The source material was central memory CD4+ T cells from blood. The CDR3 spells CATRRAGGANTDTQYF. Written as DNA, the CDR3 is TGTGCCACCAGGAGGGCCGGCGGAGCGAACACAGATACGCAGTATTTT.